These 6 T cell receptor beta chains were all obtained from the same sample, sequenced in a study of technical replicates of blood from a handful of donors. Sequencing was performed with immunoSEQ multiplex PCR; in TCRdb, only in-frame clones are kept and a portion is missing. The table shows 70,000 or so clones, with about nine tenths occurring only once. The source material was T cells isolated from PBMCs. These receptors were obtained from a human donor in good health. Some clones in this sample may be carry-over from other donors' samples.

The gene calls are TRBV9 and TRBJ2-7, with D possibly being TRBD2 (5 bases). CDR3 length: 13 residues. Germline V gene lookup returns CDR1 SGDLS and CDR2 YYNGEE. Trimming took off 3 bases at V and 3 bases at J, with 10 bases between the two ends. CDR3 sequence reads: CASSGGLDYEQYF. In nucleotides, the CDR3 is TGTGCCAGCAGCGGCGGGTTAGACTACGAGCAGTACTTC.

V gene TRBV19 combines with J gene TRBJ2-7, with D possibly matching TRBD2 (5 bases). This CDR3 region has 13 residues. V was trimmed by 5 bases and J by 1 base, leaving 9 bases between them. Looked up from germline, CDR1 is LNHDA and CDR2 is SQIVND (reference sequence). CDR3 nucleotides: TGTGCCAGTAGTCGGCCGGGATCCTACGAGCAGTACTTC. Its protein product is CASSRPGSYEQYF.

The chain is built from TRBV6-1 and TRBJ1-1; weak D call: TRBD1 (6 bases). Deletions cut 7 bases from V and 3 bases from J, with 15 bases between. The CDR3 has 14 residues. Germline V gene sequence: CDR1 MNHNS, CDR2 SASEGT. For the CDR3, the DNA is TGTGCCAGCAAGGGGGACGCCGGGCACACTGAAGCTTTCTTT. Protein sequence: CASKGDAGHTEAFF.

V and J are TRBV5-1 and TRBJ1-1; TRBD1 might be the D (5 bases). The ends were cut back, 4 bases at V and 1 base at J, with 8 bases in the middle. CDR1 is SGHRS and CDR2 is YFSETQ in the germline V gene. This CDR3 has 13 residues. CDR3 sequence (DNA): TGCGCCAGCAGCCAAACAGGGAACACTGAAGCTTTCTTT. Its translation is CASSQTGNTEAFF.

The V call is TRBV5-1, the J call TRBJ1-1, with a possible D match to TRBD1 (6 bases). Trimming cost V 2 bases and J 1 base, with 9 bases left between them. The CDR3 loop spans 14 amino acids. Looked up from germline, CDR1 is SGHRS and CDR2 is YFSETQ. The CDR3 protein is CASSFRTANTEAFF. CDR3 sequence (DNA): TGCGCCAGCAGCTTTAGGACAGCGAACACTGAAGCTTTCTTT.

The CDR3 nucleotides are TGCGCCAGCAGTCAATCGAGGCGGGGGGGGTACATTCAGTACTTC. Translated: CASSQSRRGGYIQYF. The chain employs TRBV23-1 and TRBJ2-4; TRBD2 aligns across 9 bases. TRBV23-1 qualifies as an ORF whose function is uncertain. The CDR3 is 15 amino acids. V was pared by 0 bases and J by 8 bases, with 5 bases of the junction left unmatched.